Each of the 10 T cell receptor beta chains below was sequenced from the same sample in a study of control samples from healthy donors and cancer patients. Sequencing used immunoSEQ multiplex PCR; TCRdb keeps in-frame clones, though not all of them. The sample holds roughly 29,000 clones, 70% to 90% seen once. The sequencing input was formalin-fixed, paraffin-embedded tissue. Receptor source: a female donor with melanoma.

The chain recombines TRBV6-6 with TRBJ2-7; tentative D call: TRBD1 (5 bases). Trimming removed 4 bases at V and 7 bases at J, with 11 bases between. The CDR3 is made up of 12 amino acids. Germline V gene sequence: CDR1 MNHNY, CDR2 SVGAGI (reference sequence). CDR3 bases: TGTGCCAGCAGTTGGGGCCCCACGGAGCAGTACTTC. Amino acids: CASSWGPTEQYF.

This clone was observed once. This chain links TRBV27 with TRBJ2-7; D may correspond to TRBD1 or TRBD2 (7 bases each). Germline loops: CDR1 MNHEY, CDR2 SMNVEV (reference sequence). V dropped 8 bases and J dropped 5 bases, with 19 bases sitting between them. CDR3 length equals 14 residues. The CDR3 region is CASQGGGRVHEQYF. The CDR3 region has the DNA TGTGCCAGCCAGGGGGGCGGGAGAGTCCACGAGCAGTACTTC.

Regarding this clone: This same CDR3 is encoded by further DNA sequences in the sample. J is TRBJ2-5 and V is TRBV9; 11 nucleotides line up with TRBD2. The ends lost 0 bases at V and 5 bases at J; junction bases unmatched: 3. The CDR3 sequence is 15 residues long. CDR1 and CDR2 (germline): SGDLS, YYNGEE. This CDR3 reads CASSVDSGRGETQYF. The CDR3 DNA follows: TGTGCCAGCAGCGTAGATAGCGGGAGGGGGGAGACCCAGTACTTC.

This chain links TRBV19 with TRBJ1-5; D perhaps matches TRBD1 (6 bases). The CDR3 contains 13 residues. V dropped 1 base and J dropped 7 bases, with 8 bases sitting between them. Germline CDR1 is LNHDA and CDR2 is SQIVND (reference sequence). The CDR3 region has the DNA TGTGCCAGTAGTATAGGGCAGGGGCAGCCCCAGCATTTT. Its translation is CASSIGQGQPQHF.

The count of this clone is one. V gene TRBV11-2 combines with J gene TRBJ1-3, with D uncertain. This CDR3 has 14 amino acids. V gave up 1 base and J gave up 0 bases, with 4 bases separating them. The V gene's germline CDR1 is SGHAT and CDR2 FQNNGV. CDR3 DNA: TGTGCCAGCAGCTTAGGACACTCTGGAAACACCATATATTTT. It is translated as CASSLGHSGNTIYF. Supplemented by reference TRBV11-2 and TRBJ1-3, the full variable domain reads EAGVAQSPRYKIIEKRQSVAFWCNPISGHATLYWYQQILGQGPKLLIQFQNNGVVDDSQLPKDRFSAERLKGVDSTLKIQPAKLEDSAVYLCASSLGHSGNTIYFGEGSWLTVV.

This clone was recorded a few times. The gene calls are TRBV9 and TRBJ1-1, with D uncertain. Germline V gene lookup returns CDR1 SGDLS and CDR2 YYNGEE. The CDR3 spans 14 residues. The germline V and J ends were trimmed by 0 bases and 0 bases, with 6 bases remaining between them. DNA for the CDR3: TGTGCCAGCAGCGTAGAGGCCCTGAACACTGAAGCTTTCTTT. Its translation is CASSVEALNTEAFF.

This CDR3 is CASSQGTVFHRSGNTIYF. Here the CDR3 DNA reads TGCGCCAGCAGTCAAGGGACAGTCTTCCACCGCTCTGGAAACACCATATATTTT. J is TRBJ1-3 and V is TRBV23-1; 7 nucleotides line up with TRBD1. TRBV23-1 is designated an ORF whose function remains uncertain. The V segment lost 2 bases and the J segment 0 bases; nucleotides outside the gene matches: 10. The length of the CDR3 is 18 residues.

V gene TRBV24-1 combines with J gene TRBJ1-1, with TRBD1 matching 8 bases. The V gene end was trimmed by 10 bases and the J gene end by 0 bases; junction bases not matched to a gene: 6. The germline CDR1 and CDR2 sequences are KGHDR and SFDVKD. CDR3 length equals 14 residues. CDR3 region: CATARQGLNTEAFF. DNA of the CDR3: TGTGCCACTGCGAGACAGGGGTTGAACACTGAAGCTTTCTTT.

The chain carries TRBV19 and TRBJ1-4, with D maybe TRBD1 (6 bases). Trimming removed 2 bases at V and 2 bases at J, with 18 bases between. Per the germline V gene, CDR1 is LNHDA and CDR2 is SQIVND (reference sequence). CDR3 size: 18 residues. The CDR3 region has the DNA TGTGCCAGTAGTATAAGGGGGATCGCGTTAAGCACTAATGAAAAACTGTTTTTT. Translating it yields CASSIRGIALSTNEKLFF.

This clone was counted a single time. This chain joins TRBV12-3 or TRBV12-4 and TRBJ2-7, with D perhaps TRBD2 (6 bases). Trimming removed 2 bases at V and 1 base at J, with 6 bases between. CDR3 length equals 13 residues. The CDR3 region has the DNA TGTGCCAGCAGTTTAAGCGGGTCCTACGAGCAGTACTTC. This gives the protein CASSLSGSYEQYF.